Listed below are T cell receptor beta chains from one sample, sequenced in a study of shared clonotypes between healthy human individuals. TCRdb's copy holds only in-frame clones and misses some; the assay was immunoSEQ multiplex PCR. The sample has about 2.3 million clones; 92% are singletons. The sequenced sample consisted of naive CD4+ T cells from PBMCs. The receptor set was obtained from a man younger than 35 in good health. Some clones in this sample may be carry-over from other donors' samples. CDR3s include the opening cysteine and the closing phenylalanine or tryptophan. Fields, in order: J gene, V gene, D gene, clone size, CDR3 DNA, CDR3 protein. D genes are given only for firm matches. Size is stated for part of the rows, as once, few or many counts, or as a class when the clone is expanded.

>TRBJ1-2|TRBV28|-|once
TGTGCCAGCAGTCCAGGGTGGTGGGGCTACACCTTC
CASSPGWWGYTF
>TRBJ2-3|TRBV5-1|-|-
TGCGCCAGCACCCTGGGGGAGACGCAGTATTTT
CASTLGETQYF
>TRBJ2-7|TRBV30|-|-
TGTGCCTGGAGTACCCAGTCATACTACGAGCAGTACTTC
CAWSTQSYYEQYF
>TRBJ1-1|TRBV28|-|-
TGTGCCAGCAGTTTGAGGGCCGGCGGCACTGAAGCTTTCTTT
CASSLRAGGTEAFF
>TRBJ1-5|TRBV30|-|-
TGTGCCTGGAGTAGGGAAAATCAGCCCCAGCATTTT
CAWSRENQPQHF
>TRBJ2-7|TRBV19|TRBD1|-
TGTGCCAGTAGTATAGTCCCGGACAGGGGAGGCTACGAGCAGTACTTC
CASSIVPDRGGYEQYF
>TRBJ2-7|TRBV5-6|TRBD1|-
TGTGCCAGCAGCCTTGACAGGGACGAGCAGTACTTC
CASSLDRDEQYF
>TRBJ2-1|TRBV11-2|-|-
TGTGCCAGCAGCTTTAGGGAGAGAGACAGCTACAATGAGCAGTTCTTC
CASSFRERDSYNEQFF
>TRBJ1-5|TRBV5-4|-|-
TGTGCCAGCAGCTTAGAGGCCGGAGGCAATCAGCCCCAGCATTTT
CASSLEAGGNQPQHF
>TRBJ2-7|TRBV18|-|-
TGTGCCAGCTCACCGGGCAATGGGCTTTACGAGCAGTACTTC
CASSPGNGLYEQYF
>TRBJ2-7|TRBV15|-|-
TGTGCCACCAGCAGAGGCAGGCAGGCCTACGAGCAGTACTTC
CATSRGRQAYEQYF
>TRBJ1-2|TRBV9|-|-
TGTGCCAGCAGCGTAGCTGAGGGGATGCGCTATGGCTACACCTTC
CASSVAEGMRYGYTF
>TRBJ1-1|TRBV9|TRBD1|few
TGTGCCAGCAGCCCGAGGGGACAGATAAACACTGAAGCTTTCTTT
CASSPRGQINTEAFF
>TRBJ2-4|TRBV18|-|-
TGTGCCAGCTCACCACGGGCAGGGGATCACATTCAGTACTTC
CASSPRAGDHIQYF
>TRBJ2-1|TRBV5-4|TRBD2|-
TGTGCCAGCAGCTTGCGTTACGGGAGGGACAATGAGCAGTTCTTC
CASSLRYGRDNEQFF
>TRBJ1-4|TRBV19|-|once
TGTGCCAGTAGTATGACACCTCGGAATAATGAAAAACTGTTTTTT
CASSMTPRNNEKLFF
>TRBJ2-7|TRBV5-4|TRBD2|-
TGTGCCAGCAGCTTGGGAAACCCGAGCGGGAGGCACGAGCAGTACTTC
CASSLGNPSGRHEQYF
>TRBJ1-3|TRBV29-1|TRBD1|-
TGCAGCGTCGTACCGGGACAGGGGGTGAACACCATATATTTT
CSVVPGQGVNTIYF
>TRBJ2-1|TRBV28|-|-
TGTGCCAGCGAGGGGCAGCAGACCTACAATGAGCAGTTCTTC
CASEGQQTYNEQFF
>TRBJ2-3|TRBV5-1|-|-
TGCGCCAGCAGCTTGGCTAGAGGGGGTTCCGATACGCAGTATTTT
CASSLARGGSDTQYF
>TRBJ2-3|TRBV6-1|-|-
TGTGCCAGCAGTGAAATTAAAGGAACAGGCACAGATACGCAGTATTTT
CASSEIKGTGTDTQYF
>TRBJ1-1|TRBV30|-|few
TGTGCCTGGAACAGCAACACTGAAGCTTTCTTT
CAWNSNTEAFF
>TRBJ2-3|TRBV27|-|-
TGTGCCAGCAGTCCACCCGGGCATTCAGATACGCAGTATTTT
CASSPPGHSDTQYF
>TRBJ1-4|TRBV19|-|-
TGTGCCAGTACCTCATTGGGGGGACGTAATGAAAAACTGTTTTTT
CASTSLGGRNEKLFF
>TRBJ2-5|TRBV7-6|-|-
TGTGCCAGCTCTCAAGGAACGGGACACCAAGAGACCCAGTACTTC
CASSQGTGHQETQYF
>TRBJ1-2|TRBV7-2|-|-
TGTGCCAGCAGCCTACCGCAGGGGCTACCTAACTATGGCTACACCTTC
CASSLPQGLPNYGYTF
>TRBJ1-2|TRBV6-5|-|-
TGTGCCAGCGGAAAAGGGCGAAACTATGGCTACACCTTC
CASGKGRNYGYTF
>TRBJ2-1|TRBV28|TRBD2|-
TGTGCCAGCAGCCCCAGCGGGGGCTCCTACAATGAGCAGTTCTTC
CASSPSGGSYNEQFF
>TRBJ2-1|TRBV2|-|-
TGTGCCAGCAATGGGGGCGGGAGCTCCTACAATGAGCAGTTCTTC
CASNGGGSSYNEQFF
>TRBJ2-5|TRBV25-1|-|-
TGTGCCAGCAGCGATAGGGCTCAGGGGCGGGAGACCCAGTACTTC
CASSDRAQGRETQYF
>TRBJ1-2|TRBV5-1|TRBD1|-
TGCGCCAGCAGCTCCACAGGGGAAGTCGGGTATGGCTACACCTTC
CASSSTGEVGYGYTF
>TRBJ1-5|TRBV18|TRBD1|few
TGTGCCAGCTCATCCTACAGGGGGCAAGGTCAGCCCCAGCATTTT
CASSSYRGQGQPQHF
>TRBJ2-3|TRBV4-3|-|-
TGCGCCAGCAGCCAAGATCTTGAGAGCTCTAGCACAGATACGCAGTATTTT
CASSQDLESSSTDTQYF
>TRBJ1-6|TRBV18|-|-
TGTGCCAGCTCACCAATCAGGGCCGATAATTCACCCCTCCACTTT
CASSPIRADNSPLHF
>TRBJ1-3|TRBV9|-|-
TGTGCCAGCAGCGCTGGGGGCCCCGACTCTGGAAACACCATATATTTT
CASSAGGPDSGNTIYF
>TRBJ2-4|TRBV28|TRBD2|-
TGTGCCAGCAGTTCCTCCCCCGGGGGGGGGCTAGCCAAAAACATTCAGTACTTC
CASSSSPGGGLAKNIQYF
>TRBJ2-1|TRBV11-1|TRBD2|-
TGTGCCAGCAGCTCTCAATCCGGGACTAGCGGCTACAATGAGCAGTTCTTC
CASSSQSGTSGYNEQFF
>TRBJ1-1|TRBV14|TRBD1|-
TGTGCCAGCAGCCACCGACAGGGGGACGATGAAGCTTTCTTT
CASSHRQGDDEAFF
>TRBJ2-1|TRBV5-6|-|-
TGTGCCAGCAGCCGCCGGCCTGCTAGCGACGAGCAGTTCTTC
CASSRRPASDEQFF
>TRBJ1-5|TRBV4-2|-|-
TGTGCCAGCAGCCCGGGAGGGGCGGAGACAATGAGCCAGCCCCAGCATTTT
CASSPGGAETMSQPQHF
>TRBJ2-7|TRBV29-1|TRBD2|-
TGCAGCGTTACTAAATCAGGAGCCGGGGGGGAGCAGTACTTC
CSVTKSGAGGEQYF
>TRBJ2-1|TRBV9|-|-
TGTGCCAGCAGCGCAGGGGCTAAGTCACACGATGAGCAGTTCTTC
CASSAGAKSHDEQFF
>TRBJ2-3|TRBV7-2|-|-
TGTGCCAGCAGCATTAGTGGCTCTAAAACAGATACGCAGTATTTT
CASSISGSKTDTQYF
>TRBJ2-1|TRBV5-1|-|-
TGCGCCAGCGGGGCAGGCGAGCAGTTCTTC
CASGAGEQFF
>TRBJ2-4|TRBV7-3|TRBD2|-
TGTGCCAGCACCCTTCTGTATAGCGGGAGTACCAAAAACATTCAGTACTTC
CASTLLYSGSTKNIQYF
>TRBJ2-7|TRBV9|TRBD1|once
TGTGCCAGCAGCGCCGGGACAGGAAACTCCTACGAGCAGTACTTC
CASSAGTGNSYEQYF
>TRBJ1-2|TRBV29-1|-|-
TGCAGCGTTGACCGGCGCGTCCATGGGTTCCATGGCTACACCTTC
CSVDRRVHGFHGYTF
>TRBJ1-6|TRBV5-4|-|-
TGTGCCAGCAGCCGCATCGGGGGGCAATCCTATAATTCACCCCTCCACTTT
CASSRIGGQSYNSPLHF
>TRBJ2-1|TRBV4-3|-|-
TGCGCCAGCAGTCCTTTATACAGTAGCTCCTACAATGAGCAGTTCTTC
CASSPLYSSSYNEQFF
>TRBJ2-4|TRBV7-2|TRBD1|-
TGTGCCAGCAGCCTGAGGACAGGGGGCGACATTCAGTACTTC
CASSLRTGGDIQYF